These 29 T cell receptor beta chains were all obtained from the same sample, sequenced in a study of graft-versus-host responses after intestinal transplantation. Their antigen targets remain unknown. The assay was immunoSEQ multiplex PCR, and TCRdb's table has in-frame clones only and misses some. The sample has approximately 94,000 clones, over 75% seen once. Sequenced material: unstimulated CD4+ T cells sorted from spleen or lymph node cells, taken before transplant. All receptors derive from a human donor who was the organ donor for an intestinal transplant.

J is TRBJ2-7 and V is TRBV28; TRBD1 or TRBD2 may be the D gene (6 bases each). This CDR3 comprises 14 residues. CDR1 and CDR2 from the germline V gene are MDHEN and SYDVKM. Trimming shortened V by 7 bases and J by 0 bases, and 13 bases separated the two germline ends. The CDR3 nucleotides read TGTGCCAGCACCTCGGGGGCTAGCTCCTACGAGCAGTACTTC. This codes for CASTSGASSYEQYF.

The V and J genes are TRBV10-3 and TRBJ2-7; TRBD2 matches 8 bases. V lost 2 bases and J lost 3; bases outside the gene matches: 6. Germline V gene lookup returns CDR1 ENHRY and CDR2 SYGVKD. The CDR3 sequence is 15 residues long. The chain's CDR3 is CAISEGSGGLYEQYF. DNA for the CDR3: TGTGCCATCAGTGAGGGAAGCGGGGGCCTCTACGAGCAGTACTTC.

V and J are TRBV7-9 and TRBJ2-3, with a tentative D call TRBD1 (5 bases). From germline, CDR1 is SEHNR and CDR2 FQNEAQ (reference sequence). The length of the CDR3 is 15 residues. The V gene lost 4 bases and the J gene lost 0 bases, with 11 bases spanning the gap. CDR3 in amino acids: CASSSRVSSTDTQYF. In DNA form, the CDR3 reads TGTGCCAGCAGCTCCAGGGTATCGAGCACAGATACGCAGTATTTT.

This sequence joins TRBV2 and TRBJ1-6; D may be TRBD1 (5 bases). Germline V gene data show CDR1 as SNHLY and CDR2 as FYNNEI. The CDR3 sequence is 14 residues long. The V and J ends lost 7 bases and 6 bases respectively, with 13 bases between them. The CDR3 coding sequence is TGTGCCAGCACCGTGGGGGTCGTTAATTCACCCCTCCACTTT. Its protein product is CASTVGVVNSPLHF.

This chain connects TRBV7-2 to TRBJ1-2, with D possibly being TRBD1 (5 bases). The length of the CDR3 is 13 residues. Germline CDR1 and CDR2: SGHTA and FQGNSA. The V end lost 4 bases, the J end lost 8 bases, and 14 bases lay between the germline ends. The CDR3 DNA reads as TGTGCCAGCAGCTACCCCCGGGGGGAGGGCTACACCTTC. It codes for CASSYPRGEGYTF.

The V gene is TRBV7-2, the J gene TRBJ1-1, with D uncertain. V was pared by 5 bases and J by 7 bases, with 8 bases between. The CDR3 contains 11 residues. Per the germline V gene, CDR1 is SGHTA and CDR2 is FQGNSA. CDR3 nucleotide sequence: TGTGCCAGCAGCCGTATCCTTGAAGCTTTCTTT. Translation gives CASSRILEAFF.

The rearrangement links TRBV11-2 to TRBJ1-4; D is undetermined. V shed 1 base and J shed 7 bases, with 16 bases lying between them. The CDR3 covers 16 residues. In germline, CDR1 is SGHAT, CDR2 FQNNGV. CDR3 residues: CASSLVGAMGSEKLFF. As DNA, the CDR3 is TGTGCCAGCAGCTTAGTTGGCGCGATGGGGAGTGAAAAACTGTTTTTT.

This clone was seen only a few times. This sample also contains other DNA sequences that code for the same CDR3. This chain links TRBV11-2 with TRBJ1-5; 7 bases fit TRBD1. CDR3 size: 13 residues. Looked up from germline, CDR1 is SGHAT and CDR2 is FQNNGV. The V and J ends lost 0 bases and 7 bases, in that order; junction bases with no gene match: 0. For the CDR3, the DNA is TGTGCCAGCAGCTTAGACAGGGGGCAGCCCCAGCATTTT. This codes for CASSLDRGQPQHF.

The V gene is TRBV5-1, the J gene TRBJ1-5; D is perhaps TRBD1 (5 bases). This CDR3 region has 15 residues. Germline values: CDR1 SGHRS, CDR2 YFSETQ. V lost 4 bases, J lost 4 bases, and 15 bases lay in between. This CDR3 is CASSVTPGMNQPQHF. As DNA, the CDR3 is TGCGCCAGCAGCGTTACTCCAGGGATGAATCAGCCCCAGCATTTT.

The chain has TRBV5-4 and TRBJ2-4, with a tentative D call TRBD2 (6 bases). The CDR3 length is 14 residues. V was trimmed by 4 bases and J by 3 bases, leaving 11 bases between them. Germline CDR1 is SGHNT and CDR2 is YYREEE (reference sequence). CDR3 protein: CASSTPTSKNIQYF. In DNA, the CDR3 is TGTGCCAGCAGCACCCCGACTAGCAAAAACATTCAGTACTTC.

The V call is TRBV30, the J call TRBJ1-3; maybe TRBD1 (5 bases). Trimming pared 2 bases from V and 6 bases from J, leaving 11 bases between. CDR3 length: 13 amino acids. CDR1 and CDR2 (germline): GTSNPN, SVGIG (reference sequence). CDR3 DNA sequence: TGTGCCTGGAGTAGGGACCGAATAAACACCATATATTTT. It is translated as CAWSRDRINTIYF.

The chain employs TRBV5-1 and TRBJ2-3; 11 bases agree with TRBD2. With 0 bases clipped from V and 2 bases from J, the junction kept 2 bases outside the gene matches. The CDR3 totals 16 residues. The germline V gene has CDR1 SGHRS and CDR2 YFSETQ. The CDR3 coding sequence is TGCGCCAGCAGCTTGGGACTAGCGGGGAACACAGATACGCAGTATTTT. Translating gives CASSLGLAGNTDTQYF.

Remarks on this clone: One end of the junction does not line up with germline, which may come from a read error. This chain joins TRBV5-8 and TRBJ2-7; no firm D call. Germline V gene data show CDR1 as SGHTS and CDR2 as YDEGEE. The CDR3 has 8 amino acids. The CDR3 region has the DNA TGTGCCAGCAGCGGTCAGATCTTC. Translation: CASSGQIF.

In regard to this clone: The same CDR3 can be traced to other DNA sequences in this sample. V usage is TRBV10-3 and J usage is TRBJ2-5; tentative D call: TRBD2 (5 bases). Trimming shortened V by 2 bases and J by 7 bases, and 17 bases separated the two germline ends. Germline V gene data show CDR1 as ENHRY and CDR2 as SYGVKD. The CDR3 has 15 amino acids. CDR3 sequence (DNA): TGTGCCATCAGTGAGCCCCCTGGTCTCGCGGGGACCCAGTACTTC. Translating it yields CAISEPPGLAGTQYF.

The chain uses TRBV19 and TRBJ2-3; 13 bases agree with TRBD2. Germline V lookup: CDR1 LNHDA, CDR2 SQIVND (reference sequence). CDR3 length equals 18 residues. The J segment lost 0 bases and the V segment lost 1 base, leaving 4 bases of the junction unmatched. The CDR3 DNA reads TGTGCCAGTAGTATAGCACTAGCGGGGGGGCCTAGCACAGATACGCAGTATTTT. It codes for CASSIALAGGPSTDTQYF.

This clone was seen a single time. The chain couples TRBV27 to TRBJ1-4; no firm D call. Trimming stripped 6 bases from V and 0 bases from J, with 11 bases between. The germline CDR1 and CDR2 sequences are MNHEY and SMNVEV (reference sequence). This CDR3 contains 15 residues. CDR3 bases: TGTGCCAGCAGCCCGGACGGGGCAACTAATGAAAAACTGTTTTTT. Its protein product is CASSPDGATNEKLFF.

The CDR3 DNA is TGTGCCAGTACCCAGGACAGACCCTCGGGGGCTGAAAAACTGTTTTTT. Translated: CASTQDRPSGAEKLFF. The rearrangement uses TRBV2 and TRBJ1-4; maybe TRBD1 (6 bases). V was shortened by 9 bases and J by 7 bases, with 24 bases between the two germline ends. This CDR3 has 16 residues. Germline values: CDR1 SNHLY, CDR2 FYNNEI.

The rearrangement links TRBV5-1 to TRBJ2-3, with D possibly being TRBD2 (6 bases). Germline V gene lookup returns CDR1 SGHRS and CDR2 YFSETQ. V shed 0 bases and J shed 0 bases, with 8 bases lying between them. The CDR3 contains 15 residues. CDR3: CASSLGGLSTDTQYF. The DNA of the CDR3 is TGCGCCAGCAGCTTGGGGGGACTGAGCACAGATACGCAGTATTTT.

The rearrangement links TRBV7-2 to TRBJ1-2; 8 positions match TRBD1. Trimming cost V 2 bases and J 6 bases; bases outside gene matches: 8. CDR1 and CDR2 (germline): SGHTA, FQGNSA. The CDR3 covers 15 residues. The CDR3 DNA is TGTGCCAGCAGCTTAACCCTGGGACAGGAGAATGGCTACACCTTC. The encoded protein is CASSLTLGQENGYTF.

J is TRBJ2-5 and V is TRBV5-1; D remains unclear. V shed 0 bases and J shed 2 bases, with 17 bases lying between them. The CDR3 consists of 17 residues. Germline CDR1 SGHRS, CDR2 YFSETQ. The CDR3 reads CASSLDRVSILQETQYF. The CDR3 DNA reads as TGCGCCAGCAGCTTGGATAGGGTCAGCATACTACAAGAGACCCAGTACTTC.

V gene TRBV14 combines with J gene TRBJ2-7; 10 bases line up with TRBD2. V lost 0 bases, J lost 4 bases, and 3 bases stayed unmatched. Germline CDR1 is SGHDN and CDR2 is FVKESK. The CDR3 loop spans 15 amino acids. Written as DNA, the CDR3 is TGTGCCAGCAGCCAAGAACTAGCGGGGATTTACGAGCAGTACTTC. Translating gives CASSQELAGIYEQYF.

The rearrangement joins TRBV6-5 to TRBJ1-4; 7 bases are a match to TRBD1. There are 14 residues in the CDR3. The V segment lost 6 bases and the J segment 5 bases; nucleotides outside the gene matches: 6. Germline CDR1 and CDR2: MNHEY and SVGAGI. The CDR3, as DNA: TGTGCCAGCAGGTACGGGACAGAGAATGAAAAACTGTTTTTT. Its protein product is CASRYGTENEKLFF.

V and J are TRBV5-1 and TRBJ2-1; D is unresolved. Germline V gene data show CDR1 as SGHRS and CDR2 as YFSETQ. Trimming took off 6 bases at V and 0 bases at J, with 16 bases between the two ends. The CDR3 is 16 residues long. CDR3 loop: CASTRRAGPSYNEQFF. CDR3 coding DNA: TGCGCCAGCACTAGACGCGCCGGGCCCTCCTACAATGAGCAGTTCTTC.

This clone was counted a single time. CDR3 nucleotides: TGTGCCTGGAGCCAAGGAGGGGGCGGAAACACCATATATTTT. This encodes CAWSQGGGGNTIYF. The chain employs TRBV30 and TRBJ1-3, with 7 bases fitting TRBD1. Unmatched junction bases numbered 6, after V lost 3 bases and J lost 4 bases. The CDR3 spans 14 residues. Germline V CDR1 and CDR2: GTSNPN, SVGIG (reference sequence).

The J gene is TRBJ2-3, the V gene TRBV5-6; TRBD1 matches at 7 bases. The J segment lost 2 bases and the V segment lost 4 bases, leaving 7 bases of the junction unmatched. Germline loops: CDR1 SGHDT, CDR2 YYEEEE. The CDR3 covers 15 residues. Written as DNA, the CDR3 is TGTGCCAGCAGCCTTCGACAGGGTATCACAGATACGCAGTATTTT. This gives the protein CASSLRQGITDTQYF.

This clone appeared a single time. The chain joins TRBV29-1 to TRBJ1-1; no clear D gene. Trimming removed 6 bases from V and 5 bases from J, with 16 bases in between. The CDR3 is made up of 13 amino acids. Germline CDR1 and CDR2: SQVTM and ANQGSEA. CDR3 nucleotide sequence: TGCAGCGTCCGGACGGGCCGAGGGACTGAAGCTTTCTTT. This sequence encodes CSVRTGRGTEAFF. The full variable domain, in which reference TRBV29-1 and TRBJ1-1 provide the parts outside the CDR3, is SAVISQKPSRDICQRGTSLTIQCQVDSQVTMMFWYRQQPGQSLTLIATANQGSEATYESGFVIDKFPISRPNLTFSTLTVSNMSPEDSSIYLCSVRTGRGTEAFFGQGTRLTVV.

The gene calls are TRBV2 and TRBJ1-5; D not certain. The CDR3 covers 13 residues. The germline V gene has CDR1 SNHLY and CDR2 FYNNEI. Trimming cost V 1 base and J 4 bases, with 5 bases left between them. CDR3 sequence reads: CASSEDLNQPQHF. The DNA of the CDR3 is TGTGCCAGCAGTGAAGATCTGAATCAGCCCCAGCATTTT.

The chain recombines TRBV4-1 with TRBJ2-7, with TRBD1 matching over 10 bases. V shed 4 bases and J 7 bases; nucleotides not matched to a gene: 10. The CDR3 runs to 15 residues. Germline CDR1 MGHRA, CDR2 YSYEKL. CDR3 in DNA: TGCGCCAGCAGCCTTCCGGGACAGGGGAAAGGGGAGCAGTACTTC. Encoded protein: CASSLPGQGKGEQYF.

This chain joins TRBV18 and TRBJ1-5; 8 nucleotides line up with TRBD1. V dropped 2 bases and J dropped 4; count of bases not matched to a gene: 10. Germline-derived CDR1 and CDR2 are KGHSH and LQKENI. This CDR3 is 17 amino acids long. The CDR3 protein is CASSPNTGTGFNQPQHF. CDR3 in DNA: TGTGCCAGCTCACCAAATACCGGGACAGGATTTAATCAGCCCCAGCATTTT.